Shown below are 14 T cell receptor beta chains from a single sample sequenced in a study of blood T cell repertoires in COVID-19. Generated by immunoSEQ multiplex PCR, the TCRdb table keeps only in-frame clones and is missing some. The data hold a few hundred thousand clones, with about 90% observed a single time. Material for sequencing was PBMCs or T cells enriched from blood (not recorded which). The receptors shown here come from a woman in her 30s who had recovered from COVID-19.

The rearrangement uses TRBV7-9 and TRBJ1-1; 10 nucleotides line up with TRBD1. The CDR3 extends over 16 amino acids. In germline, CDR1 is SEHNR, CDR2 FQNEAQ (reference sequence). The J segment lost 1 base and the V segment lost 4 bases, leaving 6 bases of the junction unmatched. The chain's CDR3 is CASSSLRQGANTEAFF. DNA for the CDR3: TGTGCCAGCAGCTCGCTCAGACAGGGGGCGAACACTGAAGCTTTCTTT.

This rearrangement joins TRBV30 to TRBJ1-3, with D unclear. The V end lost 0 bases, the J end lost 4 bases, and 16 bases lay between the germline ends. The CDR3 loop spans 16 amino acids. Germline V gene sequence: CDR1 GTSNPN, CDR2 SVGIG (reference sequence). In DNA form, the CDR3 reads TGTGCCTGGAGTGTACCCCCTACGGGTGCCGGAAACACCATATATTTT. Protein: CAWSVPPTGAGNTIYF.

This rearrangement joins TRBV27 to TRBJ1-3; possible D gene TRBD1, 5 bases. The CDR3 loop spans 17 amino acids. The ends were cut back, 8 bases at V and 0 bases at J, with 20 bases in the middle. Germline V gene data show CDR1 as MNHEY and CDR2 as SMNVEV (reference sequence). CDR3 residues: CASLTPTTVRSGNTIYF. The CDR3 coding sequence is TGTGCCAGCCTAACCCCTACGACAGTACGCTCTGGAAACACCATATATTTT.

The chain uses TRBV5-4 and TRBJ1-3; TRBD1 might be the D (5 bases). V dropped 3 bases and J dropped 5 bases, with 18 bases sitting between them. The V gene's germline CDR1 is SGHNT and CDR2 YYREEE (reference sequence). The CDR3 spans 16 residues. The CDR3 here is CASSSFRGGSRNTIYF. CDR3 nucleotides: TGTGCCAGCAGCTCGTTTAGGGGAGGTTCAAGAAACACCATATATTTT.

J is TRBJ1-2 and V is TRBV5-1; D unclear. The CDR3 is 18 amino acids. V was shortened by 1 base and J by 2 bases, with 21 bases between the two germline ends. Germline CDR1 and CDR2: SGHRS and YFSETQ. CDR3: CASSLFASAARSNYGYTF. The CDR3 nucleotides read TGCGCCAGCAGCTTGTTTGCGTCCGCAGCGAGATCCAACTATGGCTACACCTTC.

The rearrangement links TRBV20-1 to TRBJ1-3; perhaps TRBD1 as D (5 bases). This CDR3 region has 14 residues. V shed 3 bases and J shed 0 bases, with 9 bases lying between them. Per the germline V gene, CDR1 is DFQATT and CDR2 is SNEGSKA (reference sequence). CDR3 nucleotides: TGCAGTGCTAGTCGGGGGGGCTCTGGAAACACCATATATTTT. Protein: CSASRGGSGNTIYF.

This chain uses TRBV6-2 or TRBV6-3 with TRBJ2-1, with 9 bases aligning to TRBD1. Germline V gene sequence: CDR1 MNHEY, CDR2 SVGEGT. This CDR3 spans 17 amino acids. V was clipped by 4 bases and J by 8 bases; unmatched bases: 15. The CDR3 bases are TGTGCCAGCAGTTTCCGAGTCCCGGGACAGGGTCGGGATGAGCAGTTCTTC. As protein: CASSFRVPGQGRDEQFF.

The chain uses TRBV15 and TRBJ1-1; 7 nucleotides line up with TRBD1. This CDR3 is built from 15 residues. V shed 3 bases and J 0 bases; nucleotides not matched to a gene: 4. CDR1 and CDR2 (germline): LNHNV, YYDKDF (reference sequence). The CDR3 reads CATSSDRVLNTEAFF. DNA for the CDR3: TGTGCCACCAGCAGTGACAGGGTCCTGAACACTGAAGCTTTCTTT.

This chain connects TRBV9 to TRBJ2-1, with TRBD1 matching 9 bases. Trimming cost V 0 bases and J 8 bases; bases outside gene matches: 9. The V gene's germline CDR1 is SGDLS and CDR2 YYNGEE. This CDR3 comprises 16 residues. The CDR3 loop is CASSVDVGTGLYEQFF. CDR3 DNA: TGTGCCAGCAGCGTAGATGTCGGGACAGGGCTTTATGAGCAGTTCTTC.

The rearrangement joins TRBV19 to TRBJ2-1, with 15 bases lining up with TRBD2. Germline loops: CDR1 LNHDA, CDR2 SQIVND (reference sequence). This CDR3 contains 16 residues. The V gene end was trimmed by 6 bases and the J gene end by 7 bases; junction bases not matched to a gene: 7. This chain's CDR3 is CASSVQGLAGGNEQFF. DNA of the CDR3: TGTGCCAGTAGCGTTCAGGGACTAGCGGGGGGAAATGAGCAGTTCTTC. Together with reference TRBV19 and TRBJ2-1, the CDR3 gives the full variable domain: DGGITQSPKYLFRKEGQNVTLSCEQNLNHDAMYWYRQDPGQGLRLIYYSQIVNDFQKGDIAEGYSVSREKKESFPLTVTSAQKNPTAFYLCASSVQGLAGGNEQFFGPGTRLTVL.

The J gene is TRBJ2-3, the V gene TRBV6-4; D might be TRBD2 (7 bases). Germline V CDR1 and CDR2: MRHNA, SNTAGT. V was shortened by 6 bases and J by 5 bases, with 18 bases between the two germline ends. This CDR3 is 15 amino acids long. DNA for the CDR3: TGTGCCAGCAGCGTCAGTGGGGGGGCTATAGATACGCAGTATTTT. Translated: CASSVSGGAIDTQYF.

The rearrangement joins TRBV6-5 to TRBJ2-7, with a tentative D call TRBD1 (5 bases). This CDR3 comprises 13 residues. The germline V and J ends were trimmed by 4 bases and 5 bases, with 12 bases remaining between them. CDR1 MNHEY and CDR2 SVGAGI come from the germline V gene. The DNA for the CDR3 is TGTGCCAGCAGTTCCCAGGGAACCCACGAGCAGTACTTC. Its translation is CASSSQGTHEQYF.

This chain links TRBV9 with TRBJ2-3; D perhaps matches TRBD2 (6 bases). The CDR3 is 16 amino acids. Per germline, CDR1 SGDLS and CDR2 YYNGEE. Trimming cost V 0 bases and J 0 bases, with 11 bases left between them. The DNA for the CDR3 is TGTGCCAGCAGCGTAGTTGGAGGGGAGAGCACAGATACGCAGTATTTT. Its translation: CASSVVGGESTDTQYF.

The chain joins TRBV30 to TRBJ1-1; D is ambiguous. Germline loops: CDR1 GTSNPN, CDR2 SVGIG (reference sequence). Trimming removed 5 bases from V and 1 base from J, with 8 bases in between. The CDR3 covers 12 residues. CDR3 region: CAWDTENTEAFF. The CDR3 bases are TGTGCCTGGGACACAGAGAACACTGAAGCTTTCTTT.